This TCR beta chain appears in the sequencing data of a study of cytomegalovirus exposure and HLA in healthy donors. The PCR had 60 Vbeta and 13 Jbeta primers. Per the authors' pipeline: Around 10 million shared chains were among 65 million to 85 million unique TCR beta chains counted in a later analysis. Repertoires were generated with immunoSEQ multiplex PCR, while TCRdb's copy carries only in-frame clones and drops some. Clonal size and the V and J genes are those of that table, whereas D and trimming came from the DNA. The repertoire consists of approximately 150,000 clones, with 81% occurring once and the leading ten covering about 12%. V lost 6 bases and J lost 1, with 9 bases in between. From germline, CDR1 is MNHEY and CDR2 SVGAGI. This CDR3 is 13 amino acids long.

The rearrangement joins TRBV6-5 to TRBJ1-1; D unresolved. The sequencing sample was made of PBMCs. This receptor was taken from a woman in her fifties or sixties in good health and CMV-seronegative. The CDR3, as DNA: TGTGCCAGCAGCGCACACCAGAACACTGAAGCTTTCTTT. It is translated as CASSAHQNTEAFF.